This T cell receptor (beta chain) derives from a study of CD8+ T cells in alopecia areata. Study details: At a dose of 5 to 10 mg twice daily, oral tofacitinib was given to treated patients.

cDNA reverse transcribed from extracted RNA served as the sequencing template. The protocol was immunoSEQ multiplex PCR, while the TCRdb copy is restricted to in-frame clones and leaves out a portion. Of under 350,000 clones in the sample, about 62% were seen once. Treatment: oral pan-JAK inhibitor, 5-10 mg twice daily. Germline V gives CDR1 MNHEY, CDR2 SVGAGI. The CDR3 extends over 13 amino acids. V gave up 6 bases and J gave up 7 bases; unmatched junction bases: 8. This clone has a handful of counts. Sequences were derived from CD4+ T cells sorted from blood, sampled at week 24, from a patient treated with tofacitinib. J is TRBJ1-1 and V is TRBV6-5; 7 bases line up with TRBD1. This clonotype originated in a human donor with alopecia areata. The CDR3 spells CASRIDRASEAFF. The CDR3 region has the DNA TGTGCCAGCAGAATAGACAGGGCAAGTGAAGCTTTCTTT.